Presented here are 29 T cell receptor beta chains from one specimen sequenced in a study of cytomegalovirus exposure and HLA in healthy donors. With 60 Vbeta and 13 Jbeta primers, the PCR was carried out. Clones were read by immunoSEQ multiplex PCR, and TCRdb kept only the in-frame ones, dropping some. Of about 78,000 clones in the sample, 60% to 80% were seen once. The material sequenced was PBMCs. The receptors were sampled from a woman aged 45-65 years in good health and CMV-seropositive.

The CDR3 loop reads CASSYGLAGRTDTQYF. DNA of the CDR3: TGTGCCAGCAGTTACGGGCTAGCAGGACGCACAGATACGCAGTATTTT. V gene TRBV6-5 combines with J gene TRBJ2-3, with D perhaps matching TRBD2 (5 bases). Trimming took off 2 bases at V and 1 base at J, with 13 bases between the two ends. From germline, CDR1 is MNHEY and CDR2 SVGAGI. The CDR3 covers 16 residues.

This clone has just one count. V gene TRBV5-6 combines with J gene TRBJ1-2; 9 nucleotides align to TRBD1. Germline loops: CDR1 SGHDT, CDR2 YYEEEE. CDR3 length equals 16 residues. V was clipped by 4 bases and J by 4 bases; unmatched bases: 11. The CDR3 region has the DNA TGTGCCAGCAGCGAGGAGGGACAGGGAATTACCTATGGCTACACCTTC. It translates to CASSEEGQGITYGYTF.

CDR3 loop: CASSLAQGLEETQYF. The CDR3 DNA reads as TGTGCCAGCAGCTTGGCTCAGGGATTAGAAGAGACCCAGTACTTC. The chain carries TRBV7-9 and TRBJ2-5, with D perhaps matching TRBD1 (5 bases). The CDR3 has 15 residues. The ends were cut back, 3 bases at V and 3 bases at J, with 14 bases in the middle. The germline CDR1 and CDR2 sequences are SEHNR and FQNEAQ (reference sequence).

The J gene is TRBJ1-1, the V gene TRBV21-1; TRBD1 is the table's D call, not checked against the DNA. TRBV21-1 is a pseudogene segment. The CDR3 is made up of 14 amino acids. CDR3 in DNA: TGTGCCAGCAGCCAGGGGATACTGAACACTGAAGCTTTCTTT. It is translated as CASSQGILNTEAFF.

The rearrangement uses TRBV4-2 and TRBJ2-2, with TRBD2 identical over 12 bases. Germline CDR1 and CDR2: LGHNA and YNFKEQ. This CDR3 contains 20 residues. Unmatched junction bases numbered 17, after V lost 4 bases and J lost 5 bases. CDR3 sequence: CASSPLGQASGRASTGELFF. DNA of the CDR3: TGTGCCAGCAGCCCCCTGGGGCAGGCTAGCGGGAGGGCCAGTACCGGGGAGCTGTTTTTT.

As to this clone: At the DNA level, this CDR3 is encoded by other sequences in the same sample as well. This sequence joins TRBV19 and TRBJ1-1; D is ambiguous. CDR3 size: 12 residues. Germline CDR1 and CDR2: LNHDA and SQIVND (reference sequence). Deletions cut 2 bases from V and 3 bases from J, with 4 bases between. CDR3 coding DNA: TGTGCCAGTAGTATAACAGACACTGAAGCTTTCTTT. It is translated as CASSITDTEAFF.

The CDR3 here is CASSPSRQGPYEQYF. The CDR3 nucleotides read TGTGCCAGCTCACCTAGTAGACAGGGCCCCTACGAGCAGTACTTC. The J gene is TRBJ2-7, the V gene TRBV18; 7 bases agree with TRBD1. The CDR3 is made up of 15 amino acids. The germline gives CDR1 KGHSH, CDR2 LQKENI. The V gene end was trimmed by 3 bases and the J gene end by 2 bases; junction bases not matched to a gene: 7.

Concerning this clone: Relative to the germline gene, one junction end is altered; a read error may explain this. This rearrangement joins TRBV7-9 to TRBJ1-4; 10 nucleotides align to TRBD1. The CDR3 consists of 18 residues. The germline V gene encodes CDR1 SEHNR and CDR2 FQNEAQ (reference sequence). The CDR3 DNA follows: TGTTCCAGCAGCCGCGCGGACAGGGGGTTCGTTAGGAATGAAAAACTGTTTTTT. It codes for CSSSRADRGFVRNEKLFF.

This clone appeared a few times. This chain uses TRBV6-1 with TRBJ2-7; possible D gene TRBD2, 5 bases. The V end lost 5 bases, the J end lost 0 bases, and 14 bases lay between the germline ends. The V gene's germline CDR1 is MNHNS and CDR2 SASEGT. The CDR3 has 15 residues. CDR3 in DNA: TGTGCCAGCAGTCAGACGGGAAGCAGCTCCTACGAGCAGTACTTC. Residues: CASSQTGSSSYEQYF.

The chain joins TRBV6-1 to TRBJ2-1, with TRBD2 as a possible D gene (5 bases). Trimming cost V 8 bases and J 10 bases, with 21 bases left between them. The germline gives CDR1 MNHNS, CDR2 SASEGT. This CDR3 contains 14 residues. This CDR3 is CASDLSGSLGEQFF. CDR3 nucleotide sequence: TGTGCCAGCGATTTGAGCGGATCCTTAGGAGAGCAGTTCTTC.

This clone has just one count. The chain recombines TRBV6-1 with TRBJ2-6; no definite D call. With 10 bases removed from V and 2 bases from J, the gap between germline ends came to 15 bases. The CDR3 has 15 amino acids. Germline lookup yields CDR1 MNHNS and CDR2 SASEGT. The DNA of the CDR3 is TGTGCCACATCTATTCCCCGTGCTGGGGCCAACGTCCTGACTTTC. Translating gives CATSIPRAGANVLTF.

This clone was observed a handful of times. The rearrangement joins TRBV2 to TRBJ2-5, with 7 positions matching TRBD1. The CDR3 runs to 14 residues. From germline, CDR1 is SNHLY and CDR2 FYNNEI. After removal of 6 bases from V and 0 bases from J, the junction contained 4 bases not matched to a gene. This CDR3 is CASSKQGYQETQYF. The DNA for the CDR3 is TGTGCCAGCAGCAAACAGGGGTACCAAGAGACCCAGTACTTC.

The CDR3 bases are TGTGCCAGTAGTCCAGGACAGAACACTGAAGCTTTCTTT. It specifies CASSPGQNTEAFF. The J gene is TRBJ1-1, the V gene TRBV19, with D possibly TRBD1 on 5 matching bases. This CDR3 contains 13 residues. Germline values: CDR1 LNHDA, CDR2 SQIVND (reference sequence). Trimming stripped 5 bases from V and 1 base from J, with 8 bases between. Full variable domain (missing parts from reference TRBV19 and TRBJ1-1): DGGITQSPKYLFRKEGQNVTLSCEQNLNHDAMYWYRQDPGQGLRLIYYSQIVNDFQKGDIAEGYSVSREKKESFPLTVTSAQKNPTAFYLCASSPGQNTEAFFGQGTRLTVV.

CDR3 loop: CASSLDGRGEETQYF. The CDR3, as DNA: TGCGCCAGCAGCTTGGACGGGAGGGGGGAAGAGACCCAGTACTTC. The chain recombines TRBV5-1 with TRBJ2-5, with TRBD2 matching 8 bases. The CDR3 covers 15 residues. J was trimmed by 3 bases and V by 0 bases; bases with no gene match: 4. CDR1 and CDR2 from the germline V gene are SGHRS and YFSETQ.

The CDR3 reads CASSLGVGTGKRGSPLHF. CDR3 DNA: TGTGCCAGCAGCTTAGGGGTTGGGACAGGGAAACGCGGATCACCCCTCCACTTT. The chain carries TRBV7-9 and TRBJ1-6, with TRBD1 matching 9 bases. CDR1 is SEHNR, CDR2 FQNEAQ, per germline (reference sequence). The CDR3 has 18 residues. Unmatched junction bases numbered 14, after V lost 1 base and J lost 10 bases.

This clone was observed a few times. The chain links TRBV5-1 to TRBJ2-1, with 8 positions matching TRBD1. Germline V gene lookup returns CDR1 SGHRS and CDR2 YFSETQ. J gave up 6 bases and V 4 bases, and 3 bases lay outside the gene matches. CDR3 size: 13 residues. CDR3 nucleotide sequence: TGCGCCAGCAGCCCCGGACAGGGCAATGAGCAGTTCTTC. It specifies CASSPGQGNEQFF.

The V call is TRBV7-6, the J call TRBJ2-2; D remains unclear. Looked up from germline, CDR1 is SGHVS and CDR2 is FNYEAQ. Trimming stripped 2 bases from V and 3 bases from J, with 4 bases between. CDR3 length: 13 amino acids. CDR3 sequence reads: CASSLTDTGELFF. The CDR3 DNA is TGTGCCAGCAGCTTAACGGACACCGGGGAGCTGTTTTTT.

This chain joins TRBV5-1 and TRBJ2-6, with D hard to call. Per the germline V gene, CDR1 is SGHRS and CDR2 is YFSETQ. Trimming stripped 4 bases from V and 4 bases from J, with 15 bases between. CDR3 size: 16 residues. DNA for the CDR3: TGCGCCAGCAGCCAATATACAGTATCCGGGGCCAACGTCCTGACTTTC. Amino acids: CASSQYTVSGANVLTF.

The rearrangement uses TRBV5-4 and TRBJ2-4, with D tentatively TRBD1 (5 bases). Trimming left V 0 bases short and J 3 bases short, with 10 bases between. Germline V gene sequence: CDR1 SGHNT, CDR2 YYREEE (reference sequence). This CDR3 spans 15 amino acids. The CDR3 sequence is CASSLDRRSKNIQYF. DNA of the CDR3: TGTGCCAGCAGCTTGGACAGGAGAAGCAAAAACATTCAGTACTTC.

The chain combines TRBV10-3 with TRBJ1-1; 8 nucleotides match TRBD1. Germline assignment: CDR1 ENHRY and CDR2 SYGVKD. Trimming removed 3 bases from V and 1 base from J; junction bases left unmatched: 19. This CDR3 is built from 20 residues. In DNA, the CDR3 is TGTGCCATCAGTGAAGGATTAGGAGGAGGGGGGCAGGGGGCGAACACTGAAGCTTTCTTT. Translated, it gives CAISEGLGGGGQGANTEAFF.

The chain employs TRBV7-8 and TRBJ2-7; a weak D match, TRBD2 (6 bases). CDR3 size: 15 residues. Trimming pared 1 base from V and 4 bases from J, leaving 14 bases between. Per the germline V gene, CDR1 is SGHVS and CDR2 is FQNEAQ. The CDR3 protein is CASSLGGDQIYEQYF. The CDR3 DNA reads as TGTGCCAGCAGCTTAGGGGGGGACCAAATTTACGAGCAGTACTTC. Full variable domain (remainder filled in from reference TRBV7-8 and TRBJ2-7): GAGVSQSPRYKVAKRGQDVALRCDPISGHVSLFWYQQALGQGPEFLTYFQNEAQLDKSGLPSDRFFAERPEGSVSTLKIQRTQQEDSAVYLCASSLGGDQIYEQYFGPGTRLTVT.

The chain links TRBV19 to TRBJ2-5, with D possibly matching TRBD2 (7 bases). The ends were cut back, 4 bases at V and 2 bases at J, with 14 bases in the middle. CDR3 length equals 15 residues. Germline-derived CDR1 and CDR2 are LNHDA and SQIVND (reference sequence). As DNA, the CDR3 is TGTGCCAGTAGTAAGGGGGGGACACTACAAGAGACCCAGTACTTC. It encodes CASSKGGTLQETQYF.

The count of this clone is one. The rearrangement uses TRBV6-6 and TRBJ1-1, with TRBD1 as a possible D gene (5 bases). Trimming shortened V by 7 bases and J by 5 bases, and 20 bases separated the two germline ends. The germline V gene has CDR1 MNHNY and CDR2 SVGAGI (reference sequence). The CDR3 sequence is 15 residues long. CDR3 DNA: TGTGCCAGCACACACTTAGGGGCGGGAGATACTGAAGCTTTCTTT. Amino acid sequence: CASTHLGAGDTEAFF.

The V gene is TRBV30, the J gene TRBJ1-1, with 8 bases fitting TRBD1. Germline V lookup: CDR1 GTSNPN, CDR2 SVGIG (reference sequence). The CDR3 runs 12 residues. Unmatched junction bases numbered 4, after V lost 5 bases and J lost 5 bases. The DNA of the CDR3 is TGTGCCTGGGACAGGGGTGGAACTGAAGCTTTCTTT. It is translated as CAWDRGGTEAFF.

As DNA, the CDR3 is TGTGCCAGCAGCTTGCAGGGTTCCGCAGAGACCCAGTACTTC. This translates into CASSLQGSAETQYF. The V call is TRBV5-4, the J call TRBJ2-5; the D gene is possibly TRBD1 (5 bases). Germline CDR1 is SGHNT and CDR2 is YYREEE (reference sequence). Trimming cost V 1 base and J 4 bases, with 11 bases left between them. The CDR3 has 14 amino acids.

V and J are TRBV7-2 and TRBJ2-1, with 14 positions matching TRBD2. Germline-derived CDR1 and CDR2 are SGHTA and FQGNSA. This CDR3 contains 16 residues. V lost 5 bases, J lost 6 bases, and 6 bases stayed unmatched. The CDR3 reads CASSRGTSGSGNEQFF. As DNA, the CDR3 is TGTGCCAGCAGCCGCGGGACTAGCGGGAGCGGCAATGAGCAGTTCTTC.

This sequence joins TRBV11-2 and TRBJ2-7; 9 bases match TRBD2. The V gene's germline CDR1 is SGHAT and CDR2 FQNNGV. The ends lost 0 bases at V and 6 bases at J; junction bases unmatched: 6. The CDR3 extends over 15 amino acids. This chain's CDR3 is CASSLESSGISEQYV. CDR3 nucleotide sequence: TGTGCCAGCAGCTTAGAATCTAGCGGGATAAGCGAGCAGTACGTC.

This sequence joins TRBV6-1 and TRBJ2-1, with a weak D call TRBD2 (6 bases). The CDR3 length is 14 residues. Germline lookup yields CDR1 MNHNS and CDR2 SASEGT. The ends were cut back, 3 bases at V and 6 bases at J, with 12 bases in the middle. The CDR3 bases are TGTGCCAGCAGTGAGGGTTTCGGGAGCAATGAGCAGTTCTTC. It specifies CASSEGFGSNEQFF.

The chain is built from TRBV27 and TRBJ1-2, with 8 bases that match TRBD1. With 5 bases clipped from V and 4 bases from J, the junction kept 6 bases outside the gene matches. This CDR3 is 14 amino acids long. Germline CDR1 MNHEY, CDR2 SMNVEV (reference sequence). The CDR3 DNA reads TGTGCCAGCAGTCCCGACAGGGGAGGCTATGGCTACACCTTC. Amino acids: CASSPDRGGYGYTF.